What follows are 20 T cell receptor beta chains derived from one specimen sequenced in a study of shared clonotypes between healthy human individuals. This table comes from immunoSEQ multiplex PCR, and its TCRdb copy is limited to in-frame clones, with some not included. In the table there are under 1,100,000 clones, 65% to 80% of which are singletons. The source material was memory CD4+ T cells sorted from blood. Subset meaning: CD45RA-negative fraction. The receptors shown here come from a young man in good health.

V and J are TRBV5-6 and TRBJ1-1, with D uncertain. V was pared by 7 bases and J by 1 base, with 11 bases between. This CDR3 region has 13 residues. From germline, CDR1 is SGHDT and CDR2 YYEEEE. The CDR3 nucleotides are TGTGCCAGCCGCACTACGAGGAACACTGAAGCTTTCTTT. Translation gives CASRTTRNTEAFF.

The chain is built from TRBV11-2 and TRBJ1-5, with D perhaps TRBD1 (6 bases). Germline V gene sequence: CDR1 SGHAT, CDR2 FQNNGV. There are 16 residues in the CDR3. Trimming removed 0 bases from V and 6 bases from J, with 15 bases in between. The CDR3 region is CASSLDPTGSGQPQHF. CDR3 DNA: TGTGCCAGCAGCTTAGATCCCACAGGGTCCGGTCAGCCCCAGCATTTT.

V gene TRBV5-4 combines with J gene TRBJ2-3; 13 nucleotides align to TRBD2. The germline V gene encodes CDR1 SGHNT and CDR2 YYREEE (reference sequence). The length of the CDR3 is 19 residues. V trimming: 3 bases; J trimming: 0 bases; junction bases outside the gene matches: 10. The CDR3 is CASSSKGLAGYTSTDTQYF. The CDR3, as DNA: TGTGCCAGCAGCTCAAAGGGACTAGCGGGATACACTAGCACAGATACGCAGTATTTT.

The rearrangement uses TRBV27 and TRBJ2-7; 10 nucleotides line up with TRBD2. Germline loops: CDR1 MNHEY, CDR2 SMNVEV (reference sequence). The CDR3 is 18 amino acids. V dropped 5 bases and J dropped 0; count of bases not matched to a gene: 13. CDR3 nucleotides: TGTGCCAGCAGTCTAAAACCCCCACTAGCGGGGAGCTCCTACGAGCAGTACTTC. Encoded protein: CASSLKPPLAGSSYEQYF.

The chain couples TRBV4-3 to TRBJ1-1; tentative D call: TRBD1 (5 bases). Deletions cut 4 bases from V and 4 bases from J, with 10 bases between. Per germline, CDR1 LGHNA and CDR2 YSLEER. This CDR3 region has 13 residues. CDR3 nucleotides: TGCGCCAGCAGCCGTAGTGGGGCCACTGAAGCTTTCTTT. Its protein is CASSRSGATEAFF.

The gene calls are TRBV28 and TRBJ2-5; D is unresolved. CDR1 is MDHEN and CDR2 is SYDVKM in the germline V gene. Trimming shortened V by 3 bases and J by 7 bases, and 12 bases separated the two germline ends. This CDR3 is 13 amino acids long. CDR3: CASSFDSPGTQYF. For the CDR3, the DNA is TGTGCCAGCAGTTTTGACTCTCCCGGGACCCAGTACTTC.

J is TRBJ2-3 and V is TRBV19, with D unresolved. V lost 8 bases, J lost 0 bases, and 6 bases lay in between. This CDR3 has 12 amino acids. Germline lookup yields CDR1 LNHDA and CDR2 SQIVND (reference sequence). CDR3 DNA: TGTGCCAGTGGACCTAGCACAGATACGCAGTATTTT. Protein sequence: CASGPSTDTQYF. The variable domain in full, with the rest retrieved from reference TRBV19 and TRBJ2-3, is DGGITQSPKYLFRKEGQNVTLSCEQNLNHDAMYWYRQDPGQGLRLIYYSQIVNDFQKGDIAEGYSVSREKKESFPLTVTSAQKNPTAFYLCASGPSTDTQYFGPGTRLTVL.

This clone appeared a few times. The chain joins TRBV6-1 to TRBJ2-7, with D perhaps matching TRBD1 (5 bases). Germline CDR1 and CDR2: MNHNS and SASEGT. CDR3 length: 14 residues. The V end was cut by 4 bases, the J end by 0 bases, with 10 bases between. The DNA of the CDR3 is TGTGCCAGCAGTGGAGGACAATACTCCTACGAGCAGTACTTC. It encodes CASSGGQYSYEQYF.

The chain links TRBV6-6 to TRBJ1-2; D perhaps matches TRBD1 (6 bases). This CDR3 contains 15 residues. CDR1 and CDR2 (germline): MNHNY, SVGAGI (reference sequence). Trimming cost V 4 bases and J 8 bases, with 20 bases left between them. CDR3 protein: CASSSATGQIGGYTF. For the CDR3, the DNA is TGTGCCAGCAGTTCCGCGACAGGTCAAATCGGGGGCTACACCTTC.

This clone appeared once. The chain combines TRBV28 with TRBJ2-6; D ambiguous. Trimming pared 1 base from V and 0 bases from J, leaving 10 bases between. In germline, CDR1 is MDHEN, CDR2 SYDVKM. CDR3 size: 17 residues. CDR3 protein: CASSLFRSLSGANVLTF. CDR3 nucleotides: TGTGCCAGCAGTTTATTCCGGAGCCTCTCTGGGGCCAACGTCCTGACTTTC.

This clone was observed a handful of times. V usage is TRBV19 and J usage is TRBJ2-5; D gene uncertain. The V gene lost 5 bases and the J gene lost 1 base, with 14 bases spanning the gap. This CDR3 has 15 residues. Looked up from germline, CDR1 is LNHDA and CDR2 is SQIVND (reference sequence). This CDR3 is CASSPLDGRQETQYF. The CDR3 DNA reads TGTGCCAGTAGTCCTCTGGACGGACGCCAAGAGACCCAGTACTTC.

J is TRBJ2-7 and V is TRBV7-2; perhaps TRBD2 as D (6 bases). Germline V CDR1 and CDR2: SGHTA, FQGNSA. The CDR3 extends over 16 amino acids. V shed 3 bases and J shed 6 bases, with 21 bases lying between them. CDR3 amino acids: CASSLGGTAEFREQYF. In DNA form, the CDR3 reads TGTGCCAGCAGCTTGGGAGGAACAGCCGAGTTTCGCGAGCAGTACTTC.

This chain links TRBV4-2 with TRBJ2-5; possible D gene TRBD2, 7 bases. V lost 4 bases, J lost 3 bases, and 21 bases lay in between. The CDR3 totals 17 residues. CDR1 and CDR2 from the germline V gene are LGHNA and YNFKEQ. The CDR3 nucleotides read TGTGCCAGCAGCCCGGGGACCATAGAGGGGGGGAAAGAGACCCAGTACTTC. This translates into CASSPGTIEGGKETQYF.

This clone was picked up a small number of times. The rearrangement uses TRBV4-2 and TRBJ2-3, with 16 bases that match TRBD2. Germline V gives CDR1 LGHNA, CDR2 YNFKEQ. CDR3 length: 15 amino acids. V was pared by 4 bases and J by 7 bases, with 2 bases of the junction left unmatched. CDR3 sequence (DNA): TGTGCCAGCAGCCCGGGACTAGCGGGGGGGAATACGCAGTATTTT. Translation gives CASSPGLAGGNTQYF.

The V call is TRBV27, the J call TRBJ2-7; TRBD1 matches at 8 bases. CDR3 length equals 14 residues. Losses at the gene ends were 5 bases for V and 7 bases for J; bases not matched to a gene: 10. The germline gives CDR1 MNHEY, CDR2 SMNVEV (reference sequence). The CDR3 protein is CASSTIGTGGEQYF. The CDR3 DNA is TGTGCCAGCAGTACTATCGGGACAGGAGGGGAGCAGTACTTC.

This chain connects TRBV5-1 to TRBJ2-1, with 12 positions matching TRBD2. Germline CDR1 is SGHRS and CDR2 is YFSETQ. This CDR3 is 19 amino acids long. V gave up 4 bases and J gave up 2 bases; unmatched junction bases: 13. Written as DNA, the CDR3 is TGCGCCAGCAGCCTCCGACTAGCGGGAGAGGGGGCAACCTACAATGAGCAGTTCTTC. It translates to CASSLRLAGEGATYNEQFF.

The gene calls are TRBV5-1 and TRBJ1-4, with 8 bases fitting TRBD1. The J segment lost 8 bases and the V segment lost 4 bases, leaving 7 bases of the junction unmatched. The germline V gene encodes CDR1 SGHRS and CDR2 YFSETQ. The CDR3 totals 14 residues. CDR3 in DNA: TGCGCCAGCAGCCCAGGGGGCTCGTGGGAAAAACTGTTTTTT. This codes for CASSPGGSWEKLFF.

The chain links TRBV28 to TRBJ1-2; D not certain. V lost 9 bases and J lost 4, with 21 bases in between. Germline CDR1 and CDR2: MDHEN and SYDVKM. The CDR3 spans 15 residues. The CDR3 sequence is CASYASGAATYGYTF. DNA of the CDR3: TGTGCCAGTTACGCCAGCGGAGCCGCTACCTATGGCTACACCTTC.

The CDR3 nucleotides are TGTGCCAGTAATTCCGGGACCTCCTACGAGCAGTACTTC. Its translation is CASNSGTSYEQYF. This chain connects TRBV19 to TRBJ2-7; perhaps D is TRBD1 or TRBD2 (5 bases each). The length of the CDR3 is 13 residues. Germline lookup yields CDR1 LNHDA and CDR2 SQIVND (reference sequence). The V gene lost 7 bases and the J gene lost 0 bases, with 10 bases spanning the gap. The full variable domain, its missing parts supplied by reference TRBV19 and TRBJ2-7, is DGGITQSPKYLFRKEGQNVTLSCEQNLNHDAMYWYRQDPGQGLRLIYYSQIVNDFQKGDIAEGYSVSREKKESFPLTVTSAQKNPTAFYLCASNSGTSYEQYFGPGTRLTVT.

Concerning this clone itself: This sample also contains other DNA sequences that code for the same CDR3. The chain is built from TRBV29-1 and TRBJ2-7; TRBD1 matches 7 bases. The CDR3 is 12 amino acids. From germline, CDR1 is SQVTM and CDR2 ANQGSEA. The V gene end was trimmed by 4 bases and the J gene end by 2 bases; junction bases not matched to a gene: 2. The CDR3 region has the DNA TGCAGCGTTGGACAGGGTACCTACGAGCAGTACTTC. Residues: CSVGQGTYEQYF.